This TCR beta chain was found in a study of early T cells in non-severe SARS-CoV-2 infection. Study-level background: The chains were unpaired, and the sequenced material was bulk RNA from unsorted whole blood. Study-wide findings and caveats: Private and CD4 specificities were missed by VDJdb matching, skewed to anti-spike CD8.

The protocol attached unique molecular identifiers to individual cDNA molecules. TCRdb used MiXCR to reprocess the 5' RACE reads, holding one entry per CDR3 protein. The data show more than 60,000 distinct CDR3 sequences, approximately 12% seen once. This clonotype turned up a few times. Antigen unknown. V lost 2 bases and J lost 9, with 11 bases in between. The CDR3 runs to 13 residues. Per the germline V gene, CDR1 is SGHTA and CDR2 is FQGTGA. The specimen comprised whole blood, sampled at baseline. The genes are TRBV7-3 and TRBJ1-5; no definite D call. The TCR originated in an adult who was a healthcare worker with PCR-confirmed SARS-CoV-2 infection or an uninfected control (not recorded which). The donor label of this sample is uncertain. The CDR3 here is CASSLDSGAPQHF. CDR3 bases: TGTGCCAGCAGCTTAGATTCGGGCGCGCCCCAGCATTTT.